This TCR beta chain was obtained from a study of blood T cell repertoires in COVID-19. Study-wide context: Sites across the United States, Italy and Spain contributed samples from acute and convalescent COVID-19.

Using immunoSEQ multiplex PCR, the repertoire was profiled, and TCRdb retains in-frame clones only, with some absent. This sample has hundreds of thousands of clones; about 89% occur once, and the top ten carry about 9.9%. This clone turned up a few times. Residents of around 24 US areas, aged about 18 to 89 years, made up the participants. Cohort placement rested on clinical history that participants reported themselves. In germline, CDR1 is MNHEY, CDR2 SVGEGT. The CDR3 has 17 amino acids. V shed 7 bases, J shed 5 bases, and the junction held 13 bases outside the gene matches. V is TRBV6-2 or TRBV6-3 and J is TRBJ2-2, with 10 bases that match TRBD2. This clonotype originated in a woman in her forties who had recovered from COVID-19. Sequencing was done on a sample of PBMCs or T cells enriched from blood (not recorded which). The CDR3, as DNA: TGTGCCAGCACCCCACTAGCGGGACTAGTAGGGACCGGGGAGCTGTTTTTT. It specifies CASTPLAGLVGTGELFF.